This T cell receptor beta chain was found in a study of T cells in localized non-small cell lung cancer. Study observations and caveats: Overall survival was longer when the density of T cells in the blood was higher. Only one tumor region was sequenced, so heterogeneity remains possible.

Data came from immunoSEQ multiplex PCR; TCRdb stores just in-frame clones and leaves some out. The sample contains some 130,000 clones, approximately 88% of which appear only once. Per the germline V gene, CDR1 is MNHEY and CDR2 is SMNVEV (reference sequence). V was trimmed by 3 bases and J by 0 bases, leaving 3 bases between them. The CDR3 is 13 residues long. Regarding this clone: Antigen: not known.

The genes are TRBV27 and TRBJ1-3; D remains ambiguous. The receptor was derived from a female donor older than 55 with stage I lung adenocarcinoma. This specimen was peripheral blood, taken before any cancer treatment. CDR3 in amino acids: CASSFNSGNTIYF. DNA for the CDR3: TGTGCCAGCAGTTTTAACTCTGGAAACACCATATATTTT.